Below, one T cell receptor (beta chain) is given with its context. Produced via immunoSEQ multiplex PCR; TCRdb's table is partial and in-frame only. The data contain roughly 34,000 clones, approximately 90% of them singletons. The sample belongs to a study of T cell changes during pregnancy in multiple sclerosis. With 5 bases clipped from V and 4 bases from J, the junction kept 7 bases outside the gene matches. The CDR3 runs to 15 residues. Germline loops: CDR1 SEHNR, CDR2 FQNEAQ (reference sequence). This TCR derives from a female donor in good health, enrolled as a control in a pregnancy study. The chain carries TRBV7-9 and TRBJ1-1; 10 bases agree with TRBD1. Sequenced material: peripheral blood, taken in the second trimester of pregnancy. The CDR3, as DNA: TGTGCCAGCAGCCCATATGGGACAGGGGTCACTGAAGCTTTCTTT. As protein: CASSPYGTGVTEAFF. Full variable domain (outside the CDR3, taken from reference TRBV7-9 and TRBJ1-1): DTGVSQNPRHKITKRGQNVTFRCDPISEHNRLYWYRQTLGQGPEFLTYFQNEAQLEKSRLLSDRFSAERPKGSFSTLEIQRTEQGDSAMYLCASSPYGTGVTEAFFGQGTRLTVV.